This T cell receptor (beta chain) was captured in a study of CD8 T cells in Susac syndrome. Sequencing of TCR beta was performed on blood CD8+ T cells and on blood CD4+ T cells. Healthy donors acted as controls, with matching for age and sex. Reverse transcription of 0.5 to 1 ug RNA was performed with random hexamers. Amplification of TCR beta CDR3 spanned 54 Vbeta and 13 Jbeta via immunoSEQ multiplex PCR. One entry per CDR3 protein, called by TCRdb with MiXCR from the immunoSEQ multiplex PCR reads. The sample shows approximately 120,000 distinct CDR3 sequences, roughly 95% of them seen only once. Per germline, CDR1 ENHRY and CDR2 SYGVKD. The CDR3 is made up of 15 amino acids. Unmatched junction bases numbered 2, after V lost 0 bases and J lost 1 base.

The sequence was obtained from a human donor in good health. The chain uses TRBV10-3 and TRBJ2-7; 8 positions agree with TRBD1. The sample consisted of CD4+ T cells from PBMCs. CDR3 amino acids: CAISESQGVSYEQYF. The CDR3 DNA reads as TGTGCCATCAGTGAGTCACAGGGGGTATCCTACGAGCAGTACTTC.